What follows are 24 T cell receptor beta chains derived from one specimen sequenced in a study of Ad26.COV2.S vaccination and SARS-CoV-2 variants. As for treatment: some 20 received Ad26.COV2.S at low or high dose, single or two shots; about 5 received placebo; per-sample allocation not given. The investigators took samples on day 63 after the first vaccine or placebo injection. Assay: immunoSEQ multiplex PCR; the TCRdb copy retains only in-frame clones and omits some. The table has about 350,000 clones, more than 75% seen once; the top ten hold 3.3%. The specimen was peripheral blood, collected in a trial of Ad26.COV2.S vaccine versus placebo. The source of these receptors is a person between 18 and 60 years old who received the Ad26.COV2.S COVID-19 vaccine or a placebo.

The chain has TRBV29-1 and TRBJ1-1; D is uncertain. The CDR3 consists of 13 residues. The germline CDR1 and CDR2 sequences are SQVTM and ANQGSEA. Trimming stripped 4 bases from V and 0 bases from J, with 9 bases between. CDR3 protein: CSVVRVLNTEAFF. The CDR3 nucleotides are TGCAGCGTTGTGAGGGTCCTGAACACTGAAGCTTTCTTT. The variable domain in full, with the rest retrieved from reference TRBV29-1 and TRBJ1-1, is SAVISQKPSRDICQRGTSLTIQCQVDSQVTMMFWYRQQPGQSLTLIATANQGSEATYESGFVIDKFPISRPNLTFSTLTVSNMSPEDSSIYLCSVVRVLNTEAFFGQGTRLTVV.

The rearrangement uses TRBV29-1 and TRBJ2-2; D is undetermined. The CDR3 is made up of 16 amino acids. V dropped 0 bases and J dropped 2 bases, with 13 bases sitting between them. The germline CDR1 and CDR2 sequences are SQVTM and ANQGSEA. In nucleotides, the CDR3 is TGCAGCGTTGAAGACGAGGAAGGGCGAAACACCGGGGAGCTGTTTTTT. Protein sequence: CSVEDEEGRNTGELFF.

This clone was observed a few times. V is TRBV3-1 (or the pseudogene TRBV3-2) and J is TRBJ2-7; the match to TRBD1 covers 7 bases. After removal of 3 bases from V and 2 bases from J, the junction contained 7 bases not matched to a gene. The CDR3 has 15 amino acids. The V gene's germline CDR1 is LGHDT and CDR2 YNNKEL (reference sequence). The DNA of the CDR3 is TGTGCCAGCAGCCAGATGGACAGGAGGACCTACGAGCAGTACTTC. The encoded protein is CASSQMDRRTYEQYF.

This sequence joins TRBV28 and TRBJ2-7; D is unresolved. The CDR3 runs 16 residues. From germline, CDR1 is MDHEN and CDR2 SYDVKM. V was clipped by 6 bases and J by 2 bases, with 20 bases between them. The CDR3 DNA sequence: TGTGCCAGCAGCACCCTATCACTAACCGTAACCTACGAGCAGTACTTC. This translates into CASSTLSLTVTYEQYF.

V gene TRBV6-5 combines with J gene TRBJ2-7, with D possibly matching TRBD2 (5 bases). The CDR3 length is 13 residues. Germline CDR1 reads MNHEY; CDR2 reads SVGAGI. V was clipped by 5 bases and J by 0 bases, with 8 bases between them. The CDR3 loop reads CASSTGSSYEQYF. The CDR3 DNA reads TGTGCCAGCAGTACGGGAAGCTCCTACGAGCAGTACTTC.

The chain couples TRBV7-2 to TRBJ1-2; D perhaps matches TRBD1 (5 bases). The CDR3 consists of 14 residues. The V and J ends lost 4 bases and 7 bases respectively, with 16 bases between them. Germline CDR1 is SGHTA and CDR2 is FQGNSA. The DNA of the CDR3 is TGTGCCAGCAGCTCAAACCAGGGCAGGGTTGGCTACACCTTC. Protein sequence: CASSSNQGRVGYTF. The variable domain in full, with the rest retrieved from reference TRBV7-2 and TRBJ1-2, is GAGVSQSPSNKVTEKGKDVELRCDPISGHTALYWYRQSLGQGLEFLIYFQGNSAPDKSGLPSDRFSAERTGGSVSTLTIQRTQQEDSAVYLCASSSNQGRVGYTFGSGTRLTVV.

The J gene is TRBJ2-1, the V gene TRBV9, with D possibly matching TRBD2 (6 bases). CDR3 size: 15 residues. The germline V gene encodes CDR1 SGDLS and CDR2 YYNGEE. Trimming pared 1 base from V and 0 bases from J, leaving 8 bases between. This CDR3 is CASSVMGGSYNEQFF. The CDR3 DNA follows: TGTGCCAGCAGCGTAATGGGGGGCTCCTACAATGAGCAGTTCTTC.

The J gene is TRBJ1-1, the V gene TRBV30; 9 bases map to TRBD1. Germline CDR1 GTSNPN, CDR2 SVGIG (reference sequence). The CDR3 runs 13 residues. V was pared by 4 bases and J by 8 bases, with 8 bases of the junction left unmatched. The CDR3 region has the DNA TGTGCCTGGACGCCCGGGACAGGGCTCGAAGCTTTCTTT. Translating it yields CAWTPGTGLEAFF.

V and J are TRBV4-1 and TRBJ2-4; perhaps D is TRBD1 or TRBD2 (5 bases each). The CDR3 is 20 amino acids. V was shortened by 0 bases and J by 0 bases, with 21 bases between the two germline ends. Germline V gene lookup returns CDR1 MGHRA and CDR2 YSYEKL. CDR3 amino acids: CASSQDWPSGSLLAKNIQYF. CDR3 sequence (DNA): TGCGCCAGCAGCCAAGATTGGCCGTCAGGGAGTCTTCTAGCCAAAAACATTCAGTACTTC.

The rearrangement joins TRBV19 to TRBJ2-3; 11 bases map to TRBD1. Germline V gene lookup returns CDR1 LNHDA and CDR2 SQIVND (reference sequence). With V trimmed by 4 bases and J by 4 bases, 10 bases remained unmatched. The CDR3 runs 17 residues. The CDR3 nucleotides are TGTGCCAGTAGTACCTCCCGGACAGGGGGCAGTGCAGATACGCAGTATTTT. This sequence encodes CASSTSRTGGSADTQYF.

The CDR3: CASTPLTQNTEAFF. DNA for the CDR3: TGTGCCAGTACCCCTTTAACTCAGAACACTGAAGCTTTCTTT. The rearrangement links TRBV19 to TRBJ1-1; the D is unclear. The germline V gene encodes CDR1 LNHDA and CDR2 SQIVND (reference sequence). The V gene lost 7 bases and the J gene lost 1 base, with 13 bases spanning the gap. The CDR3 consists of 14 residues.

The chain joins TRBV19 to TRBJ2-6; no firm D call. This CDR3 has 13 amino acids. The germline gives CDR1 LNHDA, CDR2 SQIVND (reference sequence). Deletions cut 4 bases from V and 2 bases from J, with 3 bases between. As DNA, the CDR3 is TGTGCCAGTAGTACGACTGGGGCCAACGTCCTGACTTTC. It codes for CASSTTGANVLTF.

This chain uses TRBV29-1 with TRBJ2-7; 8 bases fit TRBD1. V was pared by 5 bases and J by 1 base, with 4 bases of the junction left unmatched. The CDR3 covers 13 residues. Per the germline V gene, CDR1 is SQVTM and CDR2 is ANQGSEA. CDR3 coding DNA: TGCAGCGTTCTGCAGGGGGCATCCTACGAGCAGTACTTC. Encoded protein: CSVLQGASYEQYF.

The chain couples TRBV27 to TRBJ2-1; no reliable D call. The CDR3 has 13 amino acids. Germline CDR1 and CDR2: MNHEY and SMNVEV (reference sequence). V lost 1 base and J 8 bases, leaving 9 bases between the germline ends. This CDR3 reads CASSLLGRDEQFF. The CDR3 DNA follows: TGTGCCAGCAGTTTATTAGGTCGGGATGAGCAGTTCTTC.

The sample holds a few counts of this clone. The chain carries TRBV4-1 and TRBJ2-7, with 7 bases fitting TRBD1. Germline loops: CDR1 MGHRA, CDR2 YSYEKL. The CDR3 has 17 amino acids. With V trimmed by 0 bases and J by 2 bases, 10 bases remained unmatched. CDR3 amino acids: CASSQDLTGQTPYEQYF. The CDR3 DNA follows: TGCGCCAGCAGCCAAGATCTCACGGGACAGACACCCTACGAGCAGTACTTC.

The rearrangement uses TRBV24-1 and TRBJ2-1, with 8 bases aligning to TRBD1. This CDR3 has 21 amino acids. V lost 0 bases to trimming and J lost 5 bases; unmatched junction nucleotides: 20. CDR1 and CDR2 from the germline V gene are KGHDR and SFDVKD. For the CDR3, the DNA is TGTGCCACCAGTGATTTGCCCCCAGTAGACAGGGGCAGTCTAATGGACAATGAGCAGTTCTTC. Residues: CATSDLPPVDRGSLMDNEQFF.

This rearrangement joins TRBV5-1 to TRBJ1-2; D remains ambiguous. The CDR3 runs 15 residues. V gave up 3 bases and J gave up 2 bases, with 14 bases separating them. CDR1 and CDR2 (germline): SGHRS, YFSETQ. The DNA for the CDR3 is TGCGCCAGCAGCTCGTATGGGCAGGTGAACTATGGCTACACCTTC. It codes for CASSSYGQVNYGYTF.

The CDR3: CASSHRQSYNEQFF. As DNA, the CDR3 is TGTGCCAGCAGCCATCGGCAGAGCTACAATGAGCAGTTCTTC. The chain carries TRBV3-1 (or the pseudogene TRBV3-2) and TRBJ2-1, with D unclear. The CDR3 is 14 amino acids. V lost 3 bases and J lost 3, with 9 bases in between. Germline CDR1 is LGHDT and CDR2 is YNNKEL (reference sequence).

This sequence joins TRBV6-1 and TRBJ1-5, with D unclear. Germline CDR1 reads MNHNS; CDR2 reads SASEGT. The CDR3 has 14 amino acids. Trimming left V 1 base short and J 3 bases short, with 7 bases between. The CDR3 nucleotides are TGTGCCAGCAGTGAAGGCAGTTTCAATCAGCCCCAGCATTTT. This sequence encodes CASSEGSFNQPQHF.

The V gene is TRBV19, the J gene TRBJ2-5; maybe TRBD1 (6 bases). The V end was cut by 3 bases, the J end by 2 bases, with 10 bases between. Germline CDR1 reads LNHDA; CDR2 reads SQIVND (reference sequence). The CDR3 spans 14 residues. CDR3 DNA: TGTGCCAGTAGTATTGACAGGCGACAAGAGACCCAGTACTTC. Translating gives CASSIDRRQETQYF.

The chain recombines TRBV2 with TRBJ1-5, with D unresolved. Germline-derived CDR1 and CDR2 are SNHLY and FYNNEI. This CDR3 is 14 amino acids long. Trimming shortened V by 5 bases and J by 2 bases, and 10 bases separated the two germline ends. The CDR3 reads CASSPGEGNQPQHF. CDR3 DNA sequence: TGTGCCAGCAGTCCGGGTGAAGGCAATCAGCCCCAGCATTTT.

The chain couples TRBV14 to TRBJ2-1, with 10 bases identical to TRBD1. The V gene's germline CDR1 is SGHDN and CDR2 FVKESK. Unmatched junction bases numbered 14, after V lost 5 bases and J lost 10 bases. This CDR3 region has 16 residues. CDR3 coding DNA: TGTGCCAGCAGCTATTCCGGGACAGGGGTGAGGTGGGAGCAGTTCTTC. Amino acid sequence: CASSYSGTGVRWEQFF.

The J gene is TRBJ1-4, the V gene TRBV14; D remains unclear. The CDR3 covers 13 residues. V lost 1 base to trimming and J lost 9 bases, with 9 bases between them. Germline V gives CDR1 SGHDN, CDR2 FVKESK. CDR3 region: CASSQGLSQKLFF. The CDR3 bases are TGTGCCAGCAGCCAAGGTCTCAGTCAAAAACTGTTTTTT.

This chain joins TRBV10-2 and TRBJ2-7; 7 bases align to TRBD1. Germline V gene sequence: CDR1 WSHSY, CDR2 SAAADI. Trimming cost V 8 bases and J 1 base; bases outside gene matches: 11. There are 15 residues in the CDR3. DNA for the CDR3: TGCGCCAGCTCAAAGGGGGCGTCAGGGTCCTACGAGCAGTACTTC. It translates to CASSKGASGSYEQYF.